The entry below describes one T cell receptor (beta chain). Antigen: not known. The sample is drawn from a study of STAT5B mutations in CD4+ large granular lymphocyte leukemia. Only in-frame clones appear in the TCRdb table, and some are missing; sequencing was by immunoSEQ multiplex PCR. The repertoire holds around 23,000 clones, with 70% to 80% as singletons. The study's findings and limits: CD4-sorted patient repertoires seemed more clonal than healthy CD4+ repertoires.

The CDR3 is 14 amino acids. Trimming took 0 bases from V and 3 from J, leaving 8 bases between them. CDR1 and CDR2 from the germline V gene are SGHNT and YENEEA. V and J are TRBV11-3 and TRBJ1-1; D might be TRBD1 (5 bases). The sequence derives from a human donor in good health. The source material was CD4+ T cells from blood buffy coats. The CDR3 loop is CASSLDRDDTEAFF. The CDR3, as DNA: TGTGCCAGCAGCTTAGACAGGGACGACACTGAAGCTTTCTTT.